These 20 T cell receptor beta chains originate from one sample sequenced in a study of T cells in Graves' hyperthyroidism and ophthalmopathy (dated by TCRdb to the late 2010s). Library construction relied on multiplex PCR. Data came from an Illumina HiSeq 2000. The TCR beta CDR3 regions were amplified from the RNA transcripts. For the first round of RT-PCR on the TCR CDR3, the HTBI primer set was used together with the Qiagen OneStep RT-PCR kit. TCRdb itself trimmed the public reads at Q25 with fastp, ran MiXCR and retained productive beta chains. Entries are consolidated by CDR3 protein sequence, retaining the most common genes and DNA. This sample holds hundreds of thousands of distinct CDR3 sequences; over 15% were observed only once. The biggest ten clones account for over 45% of the sample. The sample comprised blood. Source of these receptors: a woman aged 60-75 years with Graves' ophthalmopathy.

This clonotype was detected ten times or more. The CDR3 loop is CASSLTGLAEAFF. The CDR3 bases are TGTGCCAGCAGCTTGACAGGGTTGGCTGAAGCTTTCTTT. This chain uses TRBV7-2 with TRBJ1-1; TRBD1 matches at 7 bases. Germline CDR1 is SGHTA and CDR2 is FQGNSA. Germline trimming cut 3 bases from V and 6 bases from J; bases unmatched to any gene: 4. This CDR3 spans 13 amino acids.

The rearrangement joins TRBV29-1 to TRBJ1-1; tentatively, D is TRBD1 (5 bases). The CDR3 length is 13 residues. Trimming stripped 7 bases from V and 1 base from J, with 13 bases between. Germline V CDR1 and CDR2: SQVTM, ANQGSEA. This CDR3 is CSGLGRQNTEAFF. The CDR3 nucleotides read TGCAGCGGACTGGGACGGCAGAACACTGAAGCTTTCTTT.

This clonotype came up many times. V and J are TRBV2 and TRBJ2-1; TRBD1 matches 9 bases. Germline lookup yields CDR1 SNHLY and CDR2 FYNNEI. This CDR3 spans 15 amino acids. In DNA, the CDR3 is TGTGCTAAAGTACAGGGGGCCTCCTCCTACAATGAGCAGTTCTTC. Protein sequence: CAKVQGASSYNEQFF.

The chain combines TRBV20-1 with TRBJ1-5; D is unresolved. V shed 0 bases and J shed 4 bases, with 10 bases lying between them. Germline loops: CDR1 DFQATT, CDR2 SNEGSKA (reference sequence). This CDR3 contains 14 residues. The DNA for the CDR3 is TGCAGTGCTAGAGAGGTTCCCTGTAATCAGCCCCAGCATTTT. Residues: CSAREVPCNQPQHF.

As regards this clonotype: A much larger clone sits a single nucleotide away, making a read error possible. The genes are TRBV27 and TRBJ1-4, with TRBD1 matching 8 bases. Germline V CDR1 and CDR2: MNHEY, SMNVEV (reference sequence). CDR3 length equals 17 residues. Here the CDR3 reads CAGSLSLSTGDREKLFF. DNA of the CDR3: TGTGCCGGCAGTTTATCGCTCTCGACAGGGGATAGGGAAAAACTGTTTTTT.

This clonotype was seen repeatedly, ten times or more. This chain connects TRBV28 to TRBJ1-4, with D uncertain. Germline values: CDR1 MDHEN, CDR2 SYDVKM. There are 16 residues in the CDR3. With 3 bases removed from V and 5 bases from J, the gap between germline ends came to 16 bases. Here the CDR3 DNA reads TGTGCCAGCAGTTTGTTTGGATCGGGGTCAAATGAAAAACTGTTTTTT. Its protein product is CASSLFGSGSNEKLFF.

The chain uses TRBV12-3 or TRBV12-4 and TRBJ2-1; D is perhaps TRBD2 (5 bases). Trimming removed 2 bases at V and 7 bases at J, with 12 bases between. The CDR3 consists of 14 residues. The CDR3, as DNA: TGTGCCAGCAGTTTATCTTGGCTAGCAAATGAGCAGTTCTTC. Protein: CASSLSWLANEQFF.

In its sample, this clonotype was seen many times. The CDR3 sequence is CASAETGWANEKLFF. DNA for the CDR3: TGTGCTAGTGCTGAGACAGGGTGGGCTAATGAAAAACTGTTTTTT. V is TRBV12-5 and J is TRBJ1-4, with 7 bases fitting TRBD1. Germline V gene data show CDR1 as LGHNT and CDR2 as FRNRAP. The CDR3 is 15 residues long. V shed 7 bases and J 3 bases; nucleotides not matched to a gene: 8.

This chain uses TRBV4-3 with TRBJ2-3; 13 bases are a match to TRBD2. Germline V gene sequence: CDR1 LGHNA, CDR2 YSLEER. Trimming removed 4 bases from V and 2 bases from J; junction bases left unmatched: 3. The length of the CDR3 is 16 residues. CDR3 loop: CASSLGTSGVTDTQYF. DNA for the CDR3: TGCGCCAGCAGCCTAGGGACTAGCGGGGTCACAGATACGCAGTATTTT.

This clonotype appeared many times. This chain connects TRBV7-2 to TRBJ1-1, with D possibly TRBD1 on 5 matching bases. There are 15 residues in the CDR3. Per germline, CDR1 SGHTA and CDR2 FQGNSA. V was pared by 4 bases and J by 2 bases, with 14 bases between. The CDR3, as DNA: TGTGCCAGCAGCTCCTCATGGGGCAAAAACACTGAAGCTTTCTTT. As protein: CASSSSWGKNTEAFF.

This clonotype came up many times. CDR3 protein: CASSRASFEQYF. The DNA for the CDR3 is TGTGCCAGCAGCCGTGCTTCGTTCGAGCAGTACTTC. J is TRBJ2-7 and V is TRBV11-2; no reliable D call. CDR1 and CDR2 from the germline V gene are SGHAT and FQNNGV. Trimming shortened V by 5 bases and J by 6 bases, and 11 bases separated the two germline ends. This CDR3 comprises 12 residues.

Ten or more counts support this clonotype. The V call is TRBV11-2, the J call TRBJ2-5, with TRBD2 matching 9 bases. V lost 3 bases to trimming and J lost 3 bases; unmatched junction nucleotides: 8. The CDR3 length is 16 residues. Germline V lookup: CDR1 SGHAT, CDR2 FQNNGV. This CDR3 is CASSFGRGGPEETQYF. CDR3 DNA sequence: TGTGCCAGCAGCTTCGGGCGGGGGGGGCCGGAAGAGACCCAGTACTTC.

The chain carries TRBV24-1 and TRBJ1-1; D gene uncertain. CDR1 and CDR2 from the germline V gene are KGHDR and SFDVKD. CDR3 size: 18 residues. V lost 5 bases and J 4 bases, leaving 25 bases between the germline ends. CDR3 amino acids: CATSVAFLSAGRFTEAFF. DNA for the CDR3: TGTGCCACCAGTGTCGCGTTCTTATCGGCAGGAAGATTCACTGAAGCTTTCTTT.

There are many counts of this clonotype. This chain connects TRBV20-1 to TRBJ1-6, with 9 bases matching TRBD1. Per the germline V gene, CDR1 is DFQATT and CDR2 is SNEGSKA (reference sequence). V was pared by 6 bases and J by 10 bases, with 7 bases of the junction left unmatched. The CDR3 consists of 13 residues. CDR3 coding DNA: TGCAGTGCAACAGGGGGCGGGGGGTCACCCCTCCACTTT. Translation: CSATGGGGSPLHF.

This clonotype came up many times. This sequence joins TRBV3-1 and TRBJ1-3, with D possibly matching TRBD1 (6 bases). This CDR3 is built from 16 residues. Germline values: CDR1 LGHDT, CDR2 YNNKEL (reference sequence). The V and J ends lost 3 bases and 2 bases respectively, with 14 bases between them. Written as DNA, the CDR3 is TGTGCCAGCAGCCAGGACGAAACAGGGACTGGAAACACCATATATTTT. Its protein product is CASSQDETGTGNTIYF.

This clonotype was detected ten times or more. The gene calls are TRBV7-2 and TRBJ2-1; 8 bases line up with TRBD2. Germline assignment: CDR1 SGHTA and CDR2 FQGNSA. The CDR3 has 15 amino acids. Unmatched junction bases numbered 7, after V lost 1 base and J lost 8 bases. CDR3 in DNA: TGTGCCAGCAGCTTAGTCCCGGGGGGGTTCCATGAGCAGTTCTTC. This codes for CASSLVPGGFHEQFF.

The chain has TRBV7-3 and TRBJ2-1, with 7 nucleotides matching TRBD2. The CDR3 has 16 amino acids. Germline lookup yields CDR1 SGHTA and CDR2 FQGTGA. V was pared by 2 bases and J by 8 bases, with 12 bases of the junction left unmatched. The CDR3 nucleotides read TGTGCCAGCAGCTTAGGGCGGGAGCGTTCTTTGGATGAGCAGTTCTTC. Translation gives CASSLGRERSLDEQFF.

Ten or more counts support this clonotype. V and J are TRBV7-9 and TRBJ2-1; D is tentatively TRBD1 or TRBD2 (5 bases each). The CDR3 is 13 residues long. Between the trimmed V and J ends, which lost 5 bases and 9 bases, there was a span of 14 bases. CDR1 is SEHNR and CDR2 is FQNEAQ in the germline V gene (reference sequence). The CDR3 is CASSPPEGPEQFF. The CDR3 region has the DNA TGTGCCAGCAGCCCCCCAGAGGGGCCTGAGCAGTTCTTC.

The table lists this clonotype with a few counts. A read error is possible here, since a much larger clone lies one base away. V and J are TRBV12-3 or TRBV12-4 and TRBJ2-1, with D possibly being TRBD1 or TRBD2 (5 bases each). The CDR3 extends over 15 amino acids. The CDR3 DNA is TGTGCCAGCGGTTTAGCAAGGGACGGTTACAATGAGCAGTTCTTC. It encodes CASGLARDGYNEQFF.

This clonotype has a count of ten or more. The chain links TRBV28 to TRBJ2-5, with 9 bases matching TRBD1. Looked up from germline, CDR1 is MDHEN and CDR2 is SYDVKM. CDR3 size: 14 residues. V dropped 5 bases and J dropped 5; count of bases not matched to a gene: 6. CDR3: CASSIHRGLETQYF. In DNA form, the CDR3 reads TGTGCCAGCAGTATCCACAGGGGGCTTGAGACCCAGTACTTC.